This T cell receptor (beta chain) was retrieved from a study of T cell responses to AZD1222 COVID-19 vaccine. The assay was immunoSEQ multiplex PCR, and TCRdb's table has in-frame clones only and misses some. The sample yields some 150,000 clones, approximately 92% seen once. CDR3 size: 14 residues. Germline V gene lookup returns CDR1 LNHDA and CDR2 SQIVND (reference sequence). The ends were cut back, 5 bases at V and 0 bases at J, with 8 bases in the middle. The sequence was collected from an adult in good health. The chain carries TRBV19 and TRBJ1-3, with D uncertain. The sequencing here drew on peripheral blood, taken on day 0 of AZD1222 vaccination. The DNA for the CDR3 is TGTGCCAGTAGTTTCCAAAGCTCTGGAAACACCATATATTTT. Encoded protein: CASSFQSSGNTIYF.